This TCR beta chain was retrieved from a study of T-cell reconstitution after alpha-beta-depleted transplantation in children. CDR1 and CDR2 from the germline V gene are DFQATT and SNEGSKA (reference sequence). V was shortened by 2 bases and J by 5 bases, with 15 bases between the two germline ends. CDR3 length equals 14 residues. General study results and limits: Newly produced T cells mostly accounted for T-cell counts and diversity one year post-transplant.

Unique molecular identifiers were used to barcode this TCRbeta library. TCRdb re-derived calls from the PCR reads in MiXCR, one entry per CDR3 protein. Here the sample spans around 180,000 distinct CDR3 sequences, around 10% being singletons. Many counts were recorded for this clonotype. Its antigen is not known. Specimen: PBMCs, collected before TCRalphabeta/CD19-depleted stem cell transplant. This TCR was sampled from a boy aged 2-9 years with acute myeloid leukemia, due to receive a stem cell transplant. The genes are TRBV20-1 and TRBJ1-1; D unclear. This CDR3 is CSARTTGPLTEAFF. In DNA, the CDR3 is TGCAGTGCTAGAACGACTGGCCCCTTAACTGAAGCTTTCTTT.